This T cell receptor beta chain was found in a study of glioma-infiltrating T cells after dendritic cell vaccination. Study findings and constraints: Complete blood and tumor specimen sets were limited to few patients.

The PCR used 60 V beta and 13 J beta primers. This table comes from immunoSEQ multiplex PCR, and its TCRdb copy is limited to in-frame clones, with some not included. The sample includes some 73,000 clones, 82% seen only once; the top ten take 2.1%. Only patients with spare fresh-frozen tumor and over two years of follow-up were included. No glioblastoma patient carried an isocitrate dehydrogenase mutation. This clone has a single count. Its antigen is as yet unknown. This CDR3 is 13 amino acids long. V trimming: 6 bases; J trimming: 8 bases; junction bases outside the gene matches: 9. Germline loops: CDR1 LNHDA, CDR2 SQIVND (reference sequence).

Specimen: blood, collected before dendritic cell vaccination. The TCR was taken from a human donor with glioblastoma. This chain connects TRBV19 to TRBJ1-2; 7 nucleotides line up with TRBD1. CDR3 region: CASSLDRDGGYTF. The CDR3 nucleotides read TGTGCCAGTAGCCTCGACAGGGACGGAGGCTACACCTTC.